One and the same sample provided the 26 T cell receptor beta chains below, sequenced in a study of T-cell memory formation after mild COVID-19. TCRdb analysed the 5' RACE reads with MiXCR anew, one entry per CDR3 protein. The profile covers around 250,000 distinct CDR3 sequences, with 15% appearing a single time and 2% to 2.5% taken by the ten largest. The sample was PBMCs or a T cell subset sorted from them (not recorded which). These receptors were collected from an adult woman who had mild COVID-19 (a few samples of this study predate the infection). Cell type and time point are not known.

The chain joins TRBV15 to TRBJ1-5; the D is unclear. Per germline, CDR1 LNHNV and CDR2 YYDKDF (reference sequence). V lost 6 bases to trimming and J lost 0 bases, with 12 bases between them. The length of the CDR3 is 15 residues. The CDR3 coding sequence is TGTGCCACCAGAAGATCCACGATTAGCAATCAGCCCCAGCATTTT. It yields the protein CATRRSTISNQPQHF.

In its sample, this clonotype was seen a few times. DNA of the CDR3: TGTGCCACCAGTGATCCCGGGACAGCCGCCACAGATACGCAGTATTTT. It codes for CATSDPGTAATDTQYF. The V and J genes are TRBV24-1 and TRBJ2-3; 7 bases line up with TRBD1. Germline values: CDR1 KGHDR, CDR2 SFDVKD. CDR3 length equals 16 residues. Unmatched junction bases numbered 7, after V lost 3 bases and J lost 2 bases.

This clonotype was detected a few times. The V call is TRBV5-1, the J call TRBJ1-6, with unresolved D. CDR3 length: 14 amino acids. CDR1 and CDR2 from the germline V gene are SGHRS and YFSETQ. V lost 4 bases and J 7 bases, leaving 12 bases between the germline ends. The chain's CDR3 is CASSHGTSNSPLHF. The CDR3 DNA follows: TGCGCCAGCAGCCACGGCACGAGCAATTCACCCCTCCACTTT. The full variable domain, rest sourced from reference TRBV5-1 and TRBJ1-6, is KAGVTQTPRYLIKTRGQQVTLSCSPISGHRSVSWYQQTPGQGLQFLFEYFSETQRNKGNFPGRFSGRQFSNSRSEMNVSTLELGDSALYLCASSHGTSNSPLHFGNGTRLTVT.

The table lists this clonotype with a count of one. J is TRBJ2-5 and V is TRBV20-1, with D hard to call. CDR1 and CDR2 from the germline V gene are DFQATT and SNEGSKA (reference sequence). V lost 5 bases to trimming and J lost 2 bases, with 9 bases between them. The CDR3 spans 12 residues. The CDR3 loop reads CSAGNPQETQYF. In nucleotides, the CDR3 is TGCAGTGCTGGGAACCCTCAAGAGACCCAGTACTTC.

The chain employs TRBV10-3 and TRBJ2-5, with D perhaps given as TRBD1 or TRBD2 (5 bases each). Looked up from germline, CDR1 is ENHRY and CDR2 is SYGVKD. CDR3 size: 13 residues. Between the trimmed V and J ends, which lost 2 bases and 9 bases, there was a span of 13 bases. CDR3 region: CAISEDSGGAQYF. The CDR3 DNA reads as TGTGCCATCAGTGAGGACAGCGGTGGGGCCCAGTACTTC.

This sequence joins TRBV12-3 or TRBV12-4 and TRBJ2-7; D unresolved. The V end was cut by 1 base, the J end by 4 bases, with 8 bases between. This CDR3 has 13 amino acids. The CDR3 is CASSLVGQYEQYF. The CDR3 nucleotides read TGTGCCAGCAGTTTAGTGGGCCAGTACGAGCAGTACTTC.

V usage is TRBV7-8 and J usage is TRBJ2-3; unclear D gene. Germline CDR1 is SGHVS and CDR2 is FQNEAQ. The length of the CDR3 is 14 residues. Trimming left V 3 bases short and J 3 bases short, with 10 bases between. The CDR3 reads CASSFGSITDTQYF. CDR3 nucleotides: TGTGCCAGCAGCTTTGGCTCCATTACAGATACGCAGTATTTT.

This clonotype was counted between two and nine times. The chain employs TRBV2 and TRBJ1-2; TRBD1 matches 11 bases. The trim removed 8 bases at V and 7 bases at J, leaving 9 bases unmatched. The CDR3 runs to 14 residues. Germline loops: CDR1 SNHLY, CDR2 FYNNEI. CDR3 nucleotides: TGTGCCAGCGGACAGGGGGCTAAGGTGGCTGGCTACACCTTC. It yields the protein CASGQGAKVAGYTF.

This clonotype was detected only a few times. V usage is TRBV12-3 or TRBV12-4 and J usage is TRBJ1-6; D is uncertain. The CDR3 contains 13 residues. The ends were cut back, 1 base at V and 9 bases at J, with 7 bases in the middle. The CDR3 loop reads CASSLGSGSPLHF. The CDR3 DNA reads as TGTGCCAGCAGTTTAGGGTCGGGTTCACCCCTCCACTTT.

The V call is TRBV19, the J call TRBJ2-3; TRBD2 is a possible D gene (6 bases). V dropped 3 bases and J dropped 0 bases, with 25 bases sitting between them. Germline V gene sequence: CDR1 LNHDA, CDR2 SQIVND (reference sequence). This CDR3 region has 20 residues. The CDR3 coding sequence is TGTGCCAGTAGTATTTTCGGCAAATCGGGACTTTCGATCAGCACAGATACGCAGTATTTT. Amino acids: CASSIFGKSGLSISTDTQYF.

The sample holds a few counts of this clonotype. The rearrangement joins TRBV6-2 or TRBV6-3 to TRBJ1-1, with no clear D. The CDR3 has 15 amino acids. Germline lookup yields CDR1 MNHEY and CDR2 SVGEGT. V shed 6 bases and J shed 0 bases, with 14 bases lying between them. CDR3 in amino acids: CASSRIGVMNTEAFF. The CDR3 DNA is TGTGCCAGCAGCCGCATAGGAGTCATGAACACTGAAGCTTTCTTT.

The DNA for the CDR3 is TGCGCCAGCAGCTTGAACCTACTAGCTTCTAGCACAGATACGCAGTATTTT. Protein: CASSLNLLASSTDTQYF. V and J are TRBV5-1 and TRBJ2-3; tentative D call: TRBD2 (6 bases). CDR1 SGHRS and CDR2 YFSETQ come from the germline V gene. With 1 base removed from V and 0 bases from J, the gap between germline ends came to 15 bases. This CDR3 is built from 17 residues.

This clonotype was counted only a few times. The chain employs TRBV5-6 and TRBJ1-4, with D possibly TRBD1 on 5 matching bases. V was clipped by 3 bases and J by 5 bases, with 17 bases between them. This CDR3 is 16 amino acids long. Germline-derived CDR1 and CDR2 are SGHDT and YYEEEE. CDR3: CASSSREGRKNEKLFF. As DNA, the CDR3 is TGTGCCAGCAGCTCCAGGGAGGGACGAAAAAATGAAAAACTGTTTTTT.

This clonotype was seen a handful of times. The rearrangement links TRBV6-5 to TRBJ2-5, with 9 bases fitting TRBD1. Germline CDR1 reads MNHEY; CDR2 reads SVGAGI. The CDR3 contains 14 residues. After removal of 5 bases from V and 3 bases from J, the junction contained 4 bases not matched to a gene. The CDR3 DNA is TGTGCCAGCAGTCCCCGGACAGGGGAAGAGACCCAGTACTTC. Protein: CASSPRTGEETQYF.

The chain uses TRBV12-3 or TRBV12-4 and TRBJ2-6, with 10 bases that match TRBD1. The CDR3 has 15 amino acids. The trim removed 6 bases at V and 17 bases at J, leaving 16 bases unmatched. CDR3 DNA sequence: TGTGCCAGCAGCCAGACAGGGGGCGAGTCGAGAGGTGTGACTTTC. Its protein is CASSQTGGESRGVTF.

As regards this clonotype: The junction does not match germline at one end; this may be a read error. The rearrangement links TRBV12-3 or TRBV12-4 to TRBJ2-7; 11 nucleotides line up with TRBD2. The CDR3 loop spans 15 amino acids. This chain's CDR3 is CASRLAGGVINEQYF. The CDR3 DNA is TGTGCCAGCAGGTTAGCGGGAGGGGTTATCAACGAGCAGTACTTC.

For this clonotype: A read error may produce the germline difference seen at one junction end. V and J are TRBV7-3 and TRBJ2-3; TRBD2 is a possible D gene (6 bases). The CDR3 runs 13 residues. The V gene's germline CDR1 is SGHTA and CDR2 FQGTGA. The CDR3 reads CASSLTGADTQYF. CDR3 nucleotides: TGTGCCAGCAGCCTAACGGGGGCAGATACGCAGTATTTT. Full variable domain (outside the CDR3, taken from reference TRBV7-3 and TRBJ2-3): GAGVSQTPSNKVTEKGKYVELRCDPISGHTALYWYRQSLGQGPEFLIYFQGTGAADDSGLPNDRFFAVRPEGSVSTLKIQRTERGDSAVYLCASSLTGADTQYFGPGTRLTVL.

The J gene is TRBJ2-7, the V gene TRBV24-1; D is ambiguous. The V end lost 5 bases, the J end lost 3 bases, and 10 bases lay between the germline ends. The CDR3 has 13 amino acids. Germline lookup yields CDR1 KGHDR and CDR2 SFDVKD. The CDR3 is CATSGNVFYEQYF. Here the CDR3 DNA reads TGTGCCACCAGTGGGAATGTGTTCTACGAGCAGTACTTC.

V and J are TRBV30 and TRBJ2-1, with D possibly being TRBD1 (5 bases). The germline gives CDR1 GTSNPN, CDR2 SVGIG (reference sequence). V was pared by 2 bases and J by 9 bases, with 11 bases between. The CDR3 covers 12 residues. CDR3 sequence reads: CAWSRGVGEQFF. DNA for the CDR3: TGTGCCTGGAGTAGGGGCGTTGGTGAGCAGTTCTTC.

The CDR3 DNA follows: TGTGCCAGCAGTAGAAGACAGGGGCCATCCTACGAGCAGTACTTC. Translated: CASSRRQGPSYEQYF. The gene calls are TRBV6-2 or TRBV6-3 and TRBJ2-7, with 8 bases that match TRBD1. The V gene end was trimmed by 5 bases and the J gene end by 1 base; junction bases not matched to a gene: 7. Germline CDR1 and CDR2: MNHEY and SVGEGT. The CDR3 runs to 15 residues.

This clonotype has just a few counts. The rearrangement links TRBV5-1 to TRBJ2-3; 9 bases fit TRBD1. There are 15 residues in the CDR3. V was pared by 4 bases and J by 4 bases, with 7 bases of the junction left unmatched. Germline V gives CDR1 SGHRS, CDR2 YFSETQ. CDR3 bases: TGCGCCAGCAGCCCGGGACAGGGACAATCAGATACGCAGTATTTT. Amino acids: CASSPGQGQSDTQYF.

This clonotype was seen only a few times. V is TRBV5-1 and J is TRBJ2-3, with D possibly called TRBD1 or TRBD2 (6 bases each). The germline V gene encodes CDR1 SGHRS and CDR2 YFSETQ. The CDR3 sequence is 16 residues long. V was trimmed by 4 bases and J by 5 bases, leaving 20 bases between them. As DNA, the CDR3 is TGCGCCAGCAGCCACATTAGGGGGGCGCGCGAAGATACGCAGTATTTT. Protein: CASSHIRGAREDTQYF. Full variable domain (missing parts from reference TRBV5-1 and TRBJ2-3): KAGVTQTPRYLIKTRGQQVTLSCSPISGHRSVSWYQQTPGQGLQFLFEYFSETQRNKGNFPGRFSGRQFSNSRSEMNVSTLELGDSALYLCASSHIRGAREDTQYFGPGTRLTVL.

The sample holds a few counts of this clonotype. The gene calls are TRBV3-1 and TRBJ1-2, with 8 positions matching TRBD1. V was pared by 3 bases and J by 6 bases, with 12 bases of the junction left unmatched. CDR3 length equals 16 residues. Germline V lookup: CDR1 LGHDT, CDR2 YNNKEL (reference sequence). CDR3 DNA: TGTGCCAGCAGCCAGACAGGGGCTCGGGTCGAAAATGGCTACACCTTC. Protein sequence: CASSQTGARVENGYTF.

This clonotype was observed many times. The chain uses TRBV24-1 and TRBJ2-3, with D possibly matching TRBD1 (6 bases). Germline CDR1 reads KGHDR; CDR2 reads SFDVKD. CDR3 length: 13 residues. V lost 0 bases and J lost 9, with 9 bases in between. The CDR3 loop is CATSDLYRATQYF. The CDR3 DNA reads TGTGCCACCAGTGATTTGTACAGGGCGACGCAGTATTTT.

This clonotype was seen more than once but under ten times. The rearrangement joins TRBV18 to TRBJ1-3, with TRBD1 matching 8 bases. Losses at the gene ends were 3 bases for V and 3 bases for J; bases not matched to a gene: 10. CDR1 and CDR2 from the germline V gene are KGHSH and LQKENI. This CDR3 spans 17 amino acids. For the CDR3, the DNA is TGTGCCAGCTCACCGCCCGGGACAGGCAAGATTGGAAACACCATATATTTT. It codes for CASSPPGTGKIGNTIYF.

Written as DNA, the CDR3 is TGCGCCAGCAGCGAAGGGACTAGCGGGCCCGGATCTACGCAGTATTTT. The encoded protein is CASSEGTSGPGSTQYF. This chain uses TRBV5-1 with TRBJ2-3; 12 bases match TRBD2. The CDR3 has 16 amino acids. With V trimmed by 4 bases and J by 8 bases, 11 bases remained unmatched. CDR1 is SGHRS and CDR2 is YFSETQ in the germline V gene.